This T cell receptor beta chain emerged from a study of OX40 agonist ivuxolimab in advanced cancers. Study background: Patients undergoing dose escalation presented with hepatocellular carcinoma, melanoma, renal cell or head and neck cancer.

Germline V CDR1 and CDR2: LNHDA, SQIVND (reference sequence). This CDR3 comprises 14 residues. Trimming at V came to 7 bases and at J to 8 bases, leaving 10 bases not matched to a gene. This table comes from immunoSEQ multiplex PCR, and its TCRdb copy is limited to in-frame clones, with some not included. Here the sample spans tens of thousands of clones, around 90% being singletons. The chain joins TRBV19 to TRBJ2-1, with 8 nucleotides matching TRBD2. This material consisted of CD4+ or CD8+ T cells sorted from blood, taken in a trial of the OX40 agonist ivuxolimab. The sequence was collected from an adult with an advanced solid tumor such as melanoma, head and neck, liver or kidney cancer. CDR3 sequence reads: CASKVAGLKDEQFF. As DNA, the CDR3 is TGTGCCAGTAAGGTAGCGGGGCTCAAGGATGAGCAGTTCTTC.